This entry lists 10 T cell receptor beta chains sequenced from one sample in a study of blood T cell repertoires in COVID-19. Some clones are missing from TCRdb's copy, which holds only in-frame ones; the method was immunoSEQ multiplex PCR. This repertoire shows around 200,000 clones, 85% to 90% found once; its top ten account for around 9.9%. Sequencing was carried out using peripheral blood. These receptors were collected from a woman in her sixties or seventies with COVID-19, enrolled during active disease.

The CDR3 coding sequence is TGTGCCAGTACAGGGACGGTGAAAAAACTGTTTTTT. Translated: CASTGTVKKLFF. V usage is TRBV27 and J usage is TRBJ1-4, with D perhaps matching TRBD1 (6 bases). The germline V gene has CDR1 MNHEY and CDR2 SMNVEV (reference sequence). The CDR3 totals 12 residues. Trimming removed 9 bases from V and 9 bases from J, with 14 bases in between.

The chain has TRBV29-1 and TRBJ2-4; possible D gene TRBD2, 7 bases. The CDR3 contains 14 residues. Per the germline V gene, CDR1 is SQVTM and CDR2 is ANQGSEA. V was cut by 6 bases and J by 2 bases, with 14 bases left in between. CDR3 bases: TGCAGCGTCAAACGGGGGGCGACCAAAAACATTCAGTACTTC. It is translated as CSVKRGATKNIQYF.

The chain uses TRBV24-1 and TRBJ2-1, with 8 positions matching TRBD1. CDR1 is KGHDR, CDR2 SFDVKD, per germline. The CDR3 runs to 16 residues. V lost 2 bases and J lost 3; bases outside the gene matches: 5. CDR3 in amino acids: CATSDYDRGDYNEQFF. The CDR3 nucleotides are TGTGCCACCAGTGATTATGACAGGGGCGACTACAATGAGCAGTTCTTC.

The chain joins TRBV5-1 to TRBJ2-2, with 12 bases lining up with TRBD1. V lost 0 bases, J lost 4 bases, and 7 bases stayed unmatched. The CDR3 totals 18 residues. The germline CDR1 and CDR2 sequences are SGHRS and YFSETQ. The CDR3 loop is CASSLAGTGGLVTGELFF. CDR3 DNA sequence: TGCGCCAGCAGCTTGGCCGGGACAGGGGGCCTAGTCACCGGGGAGCTGTTTTTT.

This clone has just a few counts. This chain uses TRBV4-2 with TRBJ2-1, with unresolved D. CDR1 LGHNA and CDR2 YNFKEQ come from the germline V gene. This CDR3 comprises 14 residues. Trimming stripped 4 bases from V and 8 bases from J, with 15 bases between. The chain's CDR3 is CASSPLLRSDEQFF. CDR3 nucleotides: TGTGCCAGCAGCCCTCTACTTCGGAGCGATGAGCAGTTCTTC.

This clone has a single count. This chain links TRBV27 with TRBJ2-7; D possibly corresponds to TRBD1 (6 bases). V lost 3 bases, J lost 2 bases, and 14 bases lay in between. Germline lookup yields CDR1 MNHEY and CDR2 SMNVEV (reference sequence). The CDR3 contains 15 residues. The CDR3 here is CASSFYLGATYEQYF. CDR3 DNA: TGTGCCAGCAGTTTCTATCTGGGGGCCACCTACGAGCAGTACTTC.

For the CDR3, the DNA is TGTGCCAGCAGCGTAGGAGGCGGACGACGGGGCGGGGCGGATACGCAGTATTTT. This translates into CASSVGGGRRGGADTQYF. The chain combines TRBV9 with TRBJ2-3; tentatively, D is TRBD2 (6 bases). The V and J ends lost 0 bases and 6 bases respectively, with 23 bases between them. The CDR3 extends over 18 amino acids. Germline CDR1 and CDR2: SGDLS and YYNGEE.

The genes are TRBV28 and TRBJ1-5, with TRBD1 as a possible D gene (5 bases). The V and J ends lost 7 bases and 5 bases respectively, with 24 bases between them. The germline CDR1 and CDR2 sequences are MDHEN and SYDVKM. The CDR3 contains 17 residues. The CDR3 region has the DNA TGTGCCAGCAAGAAGTTCCACGGGACTCAAGCTCATCAGCCCCAGCATTTT. Translating it yields CASKKFHGTQAHQPQHF.

V is TRBV6-5 and J is TRBJ1-2; 10 bases map to TRBD1. CDR3 length: 14 residues. The trim removed 2 bases at V and 7 bases at J, leaving 4 bases unmatched. Germline CDR1 and CDR2: MNHEY and SVGAGI. The CDR3 reads CASSYQGQGGGYTF. The CDR3 DNA reads TGTGCCAGCAGTTACCAAGGACAGGGGGGTGGCTACACCTTC.

This clone was observed once. The rearrangement links TRBV6-2 or TRBV6-3 to TRBJ2-7; D may be TRBD2 (5 bases). This CDR3 spans 15 amino acids. V was pared by 0 bases and J by 3 bases, with 12 bases between. Germline assignment: CDR1 MNHEY and CDR2 SVGEGT. As DNA, the CDR3 is TGTGCCAGCAGTTACTCGAGGGAGCGGAACTACGAGCAGTACTTC. Translation gives CASSYSRERNYEQYF.